This passage covers 9 T cell receptor beta chains from one sample sequenced in a study of cytotoxic CD8 clonotypes in ibrutinib-treated CLL. TCRdb keeps only in-frame clones here, not all; method: immunoSEQ multiplex PCR. The profile covers 110,000 to 150,000 clones, with 76% appearing a single time and approximately 5.1% taken by the ten largest. The specimen comprised PBMCs, sampled after 24 months of ibrutinib treatment. The receptors shown here come from a human donor with chronic lymphocytic leukemia.

J is TRBJ1-1 and V is TRBV5-1; D is unclear. The CDR3 extends over 14 amino acids. In germline, CDR1 is SGHRS, CDR2 YFSETQ. Trimming cost V 4 bases and J 5 bases, with 15 bases left between them. Here the CDR3 reads CASSTATLGTEAFF. CDR3 nucleotide sequence: TGCGCCAGCAGCACGGCCACCCTTGGGACTGAAGCTTTCTTT. The full variable domain, in which reference TRBV5-1 and TRBJ1-1 provide the parts outside the CDR3, is KAGVTQTPRYLIKTRGQQVTLSCSPISGHRSVSWYQQTPGQGLQFLFEYFSETQRNKGNFPGRFSGRQFSNSRSEMNVSTLELGDSALYLCASSTATLGTEAFFGQGTRLTVV.

This clone showed up just a few times. The chain has TRBV7-2 and TRBJ1-3; D not resolved. Trimming removed 5 bases from V and 0 bases from J, with 8 bases in between. The CDR3 runs to 14 residues. The germline gives CDR1 SGHTA, CDR2 FQGNSA. DNA for the CDR3: TGTGCCAGCAGCGGAAAGGGCTCTGGAAACACCATATATTTT. This translates into CASSGKGSGNTIYF.

The chain recombines TRBV2 with TRBJ2-2; TRBD2 is a possible D gene (6 bases). V gave up 7 bases and J gave up 1 base, with 10 bases separating them. The germline CDR1 and CDR2 sequences are SNHLY and FYNNEI. The CDR3 runs to 14 residues. The chain's CDR3 is CASTREMNTGELFF. The CDR3 region has the DNA TGTGCCAGCACCCGGGAGATGAACACCGGGGAGCTGTTTTTT.

The chain carries TRBV4-3 and TRBJ2-7; D is possibly TRBD1 (6 bases). Germline loops: CDR1 LGHNA, CDR2 YSLEER. This CDR3 comprises 16 residues. Trimming removed 0 bases at V and 6 bases at J, with 18 bases between. The CDR3, as DNA: TGCGCCAGCAGCCAAGATAGGGGACACCTGCGGAGCGAGCAGTACTTC. This encodes CASSQDRGHLRSEQYF.

This clone has a single count. This chain connects TRBV19 to TRBJ2-6; TRBD2 agrees at 9 bases. The CDR3 consists of 18 residues. V dropped 5 bases and J dropped 2; count of bases not matched to a gene: 10. The germline gives CDR1 LNHDA, CDR2 SQIVND (reference sequence). The CDR3 is CASSSPRGGGPGANVLTF. CDR3 nucleotide sequence: TGTGCCAGTAGTTCCCCGCGGGGGGGCGGCCCTGGGGCCAACGTCCTGACTTTC.

J is TRBJ2-3 and V is TRBV5-1, with 10 bases lining up with TRBD1. After removal of 7 bases from V and 4 bases from J, the junction contained 6 bases not matched to a gene. This CDR3 is built from 14 residues. Germline lookup yields CDR1 SGHRS and CDR2 YFSETQ. CDR3 sequence (DNA): TGCGCCAGCCGGCGGGACAGGGGACCAGATACGCAGTATTTT. This gives the protein CASRRDRGPDTQYF. The entire variable domain, with the rest obtained from reference TRBV5-1 and TRBJ2-3, is as follows: KAGVTQTPRYLIKTRGQQVTLSCSPISGHRSVSWYQQTPGQGLQFLFEYFSETQRNKGNFPGRFSGRQFSNSRSEMNVSTLELGDSALYLCASRRDRGPDTQYFGPGTRLTVL.

This clone has only one observation. V usage is TRBV28 and J usage is TRBJ2-2; 9 positions agree with TRBD2. The CDR3 is made up of 16 amino acids. Germline assignment: CDR1 MDHEN and CDR2 SYDVKM. V lost 1 base to trimming and J lost 6 bases; unmatched junction nucleotides: 6. CDR3 coding DNA: TGTGCCAGCAGTTTATCTTGGGGACTAGCTGCCGGGGAGCTGTTTTTT. Translation gives CASSLSWGLAAGELFF.

This clone has at least ten counts. This rearrangement joins TRBV5-1 to TRBJ2-5, with D unclear. This CDR3 has 15 amino acids. Per germline, CDR1 SGHRS and CDR2 YFSETQ. Trimming took 1 base from V and 5 from J, leaving 15 bases between them. The CDR3 region is CASSLFGWREETQYF. The CDR3 region has the DNA TGCGCCAGCAGCTTGTTCGGGTGGCGAGAGGAGACCCAGTACTTC.

The chain is built from TRBV18 and TRBJ1-1, with 8 bases aligning to TRBD1. Germline CDR1 reads KGHSH; CDR2 reads LQKENI. The CDR3 spans 14 residues. Trimming took 3 bases from V and 4 from J; bases not matched to a gene: 4. The DNA of the CDR3 is TGTGCCAGCTCACCCGGGACAGGCTCCACTGAAGCTTTCTTT. Amino acid sequence: CASSPGTGSTEAFF.